These T cell receptor beta chains were read from a single sample in a study of blood T cell repertoires in COVID-19. Profiled with immunoSEQ multiplex PCR; TCRdb holds only in-frame clones, not every one. In the table there are 40,000 to 55,000 clones, roughly 89% of which are singletons. Sequenced: peripheral blood. Receptor source: a human donor in a cohort sampled during active COVID-19. Each CDR3 is given without its conserved first and last residue. Where a row states a size, it is once, few, many or the class of an expanded clone; other rows omit it.

ATSDAGGDYLNEQF | TRBJ2-1 | TRBV24-1 | .
ATSRDSVYAGEDQPQH | TRBJ1-5 | TRBV15 | .
ATTEGVTNEKLF | TRBJ1-4 | TRBV19 | .
ASSLEGQALARDEQY | TRBJ2-7 | TRBV5-4 | .
SASSQGNTEAF | TRBJ1-1 | TRBV20-1 | .
ASSNDSYQYSNQPQH | TRBJ1-5 | TRBV21-1 | once
ASSTIRTSGRAGDEQF | TRBJ2-1 | TRBV19 | .
SVTFDRELYTGELF | TRBJ2-2 | TRBV29-1 | few
ACGGSYNEQF | TRBJ2-1 | TRBV27 | .
ASSIGHVSSGNTIY | TRBJ1-3 | TRBV5-1 | .
ASSRRTSGTGNEQF | TRBJ2-1 | TRBV7-2 | .
ASSYLTGSNYGYT | TRBJ1-2 | TRBV6-5 | few
ASRGQNTEAF | TRBJ1-1 | TRBV6-6 | .
ASSDGLDSGRSDTQY | TRBJ2-3 | TRBV2 | .
ASSQTGSSSEKLF | TRBJ1-4 | TRBV2 | .
ASSLRHPGQGAQEQY | TRBJ2-7 | TRBV7-8 | .
ASSGTRGNSPLH | TRBJ1-6 | TRBV7-3 | once
ASSPRTSGGGELF | TRBJ2-2 | TRBV9 | once
ASSIRTGVLDTQY | TRBJ2-3 | TRBV19 | .
SASDRDRPNSPLH | TRBJ1-6 | TRBV20-1 | .
ASSPNPGGVGEKLF | TRBJ1-4 | TRBV18 | .
ASSSQDSIQY | TRBJ2-4 | TRBV19 | .
ASYRDSAQETQY | TRBJ2-5 | TRBV18 | .
ASSSPEGYT | TRBJ1-2 | TRBV6-6 | .
ASSPSRAGGTDTQY | TRBJ2-3 | TRBV18 | .
ASSTLRTGSREAF | TRBJ1-1 | TRBV19 | .